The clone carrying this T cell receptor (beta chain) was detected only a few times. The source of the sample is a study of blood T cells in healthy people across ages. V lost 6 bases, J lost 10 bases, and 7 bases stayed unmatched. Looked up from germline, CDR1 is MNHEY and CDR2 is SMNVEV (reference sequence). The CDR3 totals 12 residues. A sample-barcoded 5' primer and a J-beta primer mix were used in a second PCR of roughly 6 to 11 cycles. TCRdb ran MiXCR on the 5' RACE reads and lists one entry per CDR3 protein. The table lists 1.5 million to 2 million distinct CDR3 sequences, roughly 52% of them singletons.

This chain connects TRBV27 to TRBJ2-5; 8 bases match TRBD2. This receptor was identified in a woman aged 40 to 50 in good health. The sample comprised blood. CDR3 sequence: CASRLGRVDQYF. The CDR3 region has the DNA TGTGCCAGCAGGCTCGGGAGGGTGGACCAGTACTTC.